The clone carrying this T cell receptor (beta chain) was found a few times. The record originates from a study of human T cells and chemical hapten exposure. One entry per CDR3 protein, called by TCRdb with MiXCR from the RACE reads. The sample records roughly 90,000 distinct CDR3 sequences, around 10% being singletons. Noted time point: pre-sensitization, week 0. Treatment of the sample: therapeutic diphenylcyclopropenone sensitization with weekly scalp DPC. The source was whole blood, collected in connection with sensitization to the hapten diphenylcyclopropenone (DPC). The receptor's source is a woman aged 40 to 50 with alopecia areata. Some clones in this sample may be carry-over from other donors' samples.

The chain's CDR3 is CASSSSLGPQYF. Written as DNA, the CDR3 is TGTGCCAGCAGCTCCTCCCTAGGACCGCAGTATTTT. The gene calls are TRBV13 and TRBJ2-3; unclear D gene. Trimming took off 4 bases at V and 10 bases at J, with 12 bases between the two ends. CDR3 size: 12 residues. Germline V CDR1 and CDR2: PRHDT, FYEKMQ (reference sequence).